This entry lists 5 T cell receptor beta chains sequenced from one sample in a study of T cell changes during pregnancy in multiple sclerosis. The protocol was immunoSEQ multiplex PCR, while the TCRdb copy is restricted to in-frame clones and leaves out a portion. Among just over 90,000 clones listed, 91% were seen once. The starting material was peripheral blood, obtained after pregnancy. These TCRs come from a female donor in good health, enrolled as a control in a pregnancy study.

The genes are TRBV7-2 and TRBJ2-1; D ambiguous. CDR1 SGHTA and CDR2 FQGNSA come from the germline V gene. Trimming removed 6 bases at V and 5 bases at J, with 5 bases between. The CDR3 is 11 residues long. DNA of the CDR3: TGTGCCAGCAGACAGAACAATGAGCAGTTCTTC. It codes for CASRQNNEQFF.

The gene calls are TRBV19 and TRBJ1-2; TRBD1 aligns across 9 bases. After removal of 7 bases from V and 4 bases from J, the junction contained 4 bases not matched to a gene. The germline gives CDR1 LNHDA, CDR2 SQIVND (reference sequence). This CDR3 region has 13 residues. The CDR3 spells CASNSDRGYGYTF. In DNA form, the CDR3 reads TGTGCCAGTAACTCGGACAGGGGCTATGGCTACACCTTC.

V is TRBV6-6 and J is TRBJ1-1; D call uncertain. Germline values: CDR1 MNHNY, CDR2 SVGAGI (reference sequence). Trimming removed 2 bases at V and 10 bases at J, with 8 bases between. This CDR3 has 11 residues. CDR3: CASSYLPGAFF. The CDR3 DNA follows: TGTGCCAGCAGTTACCTTCCGGGAGCTTTCTTT.

J is TRBJ1-3 and V is TRBV6-5, with TRBD1 matching 7 bases. The CDR3 covers 14 residues. Germline CDR1 MNHEY, CDR2 SVGAGI. Trimming at V came to 6 bases and at J to 5 bases, leaving 7 bases not matched to a gene. CDR3 DNA sequence: TGTGCCAGCAGAGCTGCAGGGGGTAGAAACACCATATATTTT. It yields the protein CASRAAGGRNTIYF.

The chain combines TRBV5-1 with TRBJ2-7, with 8 bases fitting TRBD2. The V and J ends lost 3 bases and 5 bases, in that order; junction bases with no gene match: 16. From germline, CDR1 is SGHRS and CDR2 YFSETQ. This CDR3 comprises 17 residues. In DNA form, the CDR3 reads TGCGCCAGCAGCTGGGGGGCCGGCGGGGGGCCGTTGGACGAGCAGTACTTC. Translation: CASSWGAGGGPLDEQYF.